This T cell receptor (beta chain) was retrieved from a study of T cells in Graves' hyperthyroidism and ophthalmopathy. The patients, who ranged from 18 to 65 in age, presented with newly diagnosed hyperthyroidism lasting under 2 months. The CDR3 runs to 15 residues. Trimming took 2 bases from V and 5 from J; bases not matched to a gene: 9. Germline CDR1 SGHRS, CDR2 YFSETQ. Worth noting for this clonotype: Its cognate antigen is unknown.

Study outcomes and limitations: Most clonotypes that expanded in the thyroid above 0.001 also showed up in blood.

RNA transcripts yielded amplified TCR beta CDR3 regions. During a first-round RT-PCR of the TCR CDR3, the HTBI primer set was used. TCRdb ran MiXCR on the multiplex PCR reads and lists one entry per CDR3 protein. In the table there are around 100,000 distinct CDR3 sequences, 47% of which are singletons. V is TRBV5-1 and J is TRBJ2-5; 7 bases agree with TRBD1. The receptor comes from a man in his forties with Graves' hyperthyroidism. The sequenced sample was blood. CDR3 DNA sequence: TGCGCCAGCAGCTTTTGGGACAGAACCTACGAGACCCAGTACTTC. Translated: CASSFWDRTYETQYF.